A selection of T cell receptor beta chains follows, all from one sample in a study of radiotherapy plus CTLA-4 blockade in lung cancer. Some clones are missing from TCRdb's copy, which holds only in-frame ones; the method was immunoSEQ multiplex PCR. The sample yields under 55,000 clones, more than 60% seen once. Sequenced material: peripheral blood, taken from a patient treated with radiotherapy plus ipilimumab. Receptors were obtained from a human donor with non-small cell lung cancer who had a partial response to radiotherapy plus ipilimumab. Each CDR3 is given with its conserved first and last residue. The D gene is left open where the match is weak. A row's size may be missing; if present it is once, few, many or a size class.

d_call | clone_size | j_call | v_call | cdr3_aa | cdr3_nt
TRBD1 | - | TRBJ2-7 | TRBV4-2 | CASSQEGSGTGYGYEQYF | TGTGCCAGCAGCCAAGAGGGGAGCGGGACAGGGTATGGGTACGAGCAGTACTTC
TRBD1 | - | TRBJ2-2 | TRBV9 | CASSFTGAGELFF | TGTGCCAGCAGCTTCACAGGGGCCGGGGAGCTGTTTTTT
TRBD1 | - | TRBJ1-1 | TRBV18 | CASSPAPPGQANTEAFF | TGTGCCAGCTCACCAGCCCCCCCGGGACAGGCGAACACTGAAGCTTTCTTT
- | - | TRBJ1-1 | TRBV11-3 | CASSLRGGDEAFF | TGTGCCAGCAGCCTTCGAGGGGGGGATGAAGCTTTCTTT
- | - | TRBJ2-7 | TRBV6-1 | CASGQSYEQYF | TGTGCCAGCGGGCAATCCTACGAGCAGTACTTC
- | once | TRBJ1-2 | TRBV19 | CASSIPRAGNYGYTF | TGTGCCAGTAGTATCCCCCGGGCAGGGAACTATGGCTACACCTTC
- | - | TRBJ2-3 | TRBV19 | CATLATREDTQYF | TGTGCCACCCTGGCGACCCGGGAAGATACGCAGTATTTT
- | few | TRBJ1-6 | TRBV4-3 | CASSQEPRGVNSPLHF | TGCGCCAGCAGCCAAGAACCGCGGGGGGTCAATTCACCCCTCCACTTT
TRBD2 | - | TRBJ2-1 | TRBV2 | CASSGGLDEQFF | TGTGCCAGCAGTGGTGGACTAGATGAGCAGTTCTTC
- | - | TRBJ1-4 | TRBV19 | CASSSRAEGNEKLFF | TGTGCCAGTAGTTCCCGGGCGGAGGGGAATGAAAAACTGTTTTTT
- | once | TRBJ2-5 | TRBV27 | CASSLQGLGETQYF | TGTGCCAGCAGTTTACAGGGTCTTGGAGAGACCCAGTACTTC
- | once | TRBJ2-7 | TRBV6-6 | CASSSGEQYF | TGTGCCAGCAGTTCGGGGGAGCAGTACTTC
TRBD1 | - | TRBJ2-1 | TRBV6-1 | CASSLTGTSTGEQFF | TGTGCCAGCAGTTTGACAGGGACAAGTACGGGAGAGCAGTTCTTC
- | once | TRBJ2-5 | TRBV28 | CASSAPTQVFQETQYF | TGTGCCAGCAGCGCCCCCACACAGGTTTTCCAAGAGACCCAGTACTTC
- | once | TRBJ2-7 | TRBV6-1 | CASSAFSYEQYF | TGTGCCAGCAGTGCTTTCTCCTACGAGCAGTACTTC
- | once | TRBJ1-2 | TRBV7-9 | CASSLRGREKYGYTF | TGTGCCAGCAGCTTACGCGGCAGGGAAAAGTATGGCTACACCTTC
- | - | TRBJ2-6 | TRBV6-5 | CASSYDFGANVLTF | TGTGCCAGCAGTTACGACTTTGGGGCCAACGTCCTGACTTTC
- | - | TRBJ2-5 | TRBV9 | CASRSGGSQETQYF | TGTGCCAGCAGGTCCGGAGGCAGCCAAGAGACCCAGTACTTC
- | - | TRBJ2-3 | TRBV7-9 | CASRVGGLGLTDTQYF | TGTGCCAGCAGGGTGGGGGGACTTGGGCTTACAGATACGCAGTATTTT
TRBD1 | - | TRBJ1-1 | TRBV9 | CASSGETGNTEAFF | TGTGCCAGCTCTGGGGAGACAGGGAATACTGAAGCTTTCTTT
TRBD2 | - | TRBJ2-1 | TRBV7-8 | CASSLGVAGGPYNEQFF | TGTGCCAGCAGCTTAGGGGTAGCGGGGGGGCCTTACAATGAGCAGTTCTTC
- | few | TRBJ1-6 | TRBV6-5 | CASSRFRSPLHF | TGTGCCAGCAGCCGTTTTCGGTCACCCCTCCACTTT
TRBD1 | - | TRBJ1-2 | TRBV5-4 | CASSLGQGNYGYTF | TGTGCCAGCAGCTTGGGACAGGGTAACTATGGCTACACCTTC
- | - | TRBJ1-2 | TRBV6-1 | CASSETGPQDGYTF | TGTGCCAGCAGTGAAACAGGGCCCCAGGATGGCTACACCTTC
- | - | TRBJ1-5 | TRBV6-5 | CASRRNREENQPQHF | TGTGCCAGCAGGCGTAACAGGGAAGAGAATCAGCCCCAGCATTTT
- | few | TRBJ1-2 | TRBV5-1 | CASSLAPTEGYTF | TGCGCCAGCAGCTTGGCCCCGACGGAGGGCTACACCTTC
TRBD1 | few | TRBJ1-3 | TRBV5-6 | CASSHGTVSGNTIYF | TGTGCCAGCAGCCACGGGACAGTCTCTGGAAACACCATATATTTT
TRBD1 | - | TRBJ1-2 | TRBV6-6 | CASSYAGGYGYTF | TGTGCCAGCAGTTACGCAGGGGGCTATGGCTACACCTTC
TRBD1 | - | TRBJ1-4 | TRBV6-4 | CASSDARDRGRRRKTVF | TGTGCCAGCAGTGACGCCCGGGACAGGGGTCGGAGGAGAAAAACTGTTTTT
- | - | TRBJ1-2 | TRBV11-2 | CASSSSGVGYTF | TGTGCCAGCAGCTCCTCGGGGGTAGGCTACACCTTC
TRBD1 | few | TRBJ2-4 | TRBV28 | CASSSDRGKNIQYF | TGTGCCAGCAGTTCCGACAGGGGGAAAAACATTCAGTACTTC
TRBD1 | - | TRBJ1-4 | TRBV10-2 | CASSEILGQGEKLFF | TGCGCCAGCAGTGAGATATTGGGACAGGGTGAAAAACTGTTTTTT
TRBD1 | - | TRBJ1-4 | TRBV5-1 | CASSLWTGGVEKEKLFF | TGCGCCAGCAGCTTGTGGACAGGGGGCGTTGAGAAGGAAAAACTGTTTTTT
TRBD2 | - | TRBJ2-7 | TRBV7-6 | CASSLGGGTYEQYF | TGTGCCAGCAGCTTAGGCGGGGGGACCTACGAGCAGTACTTC
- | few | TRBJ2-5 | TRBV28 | CASSHKGFETQYF | TGTGCCAGCAGCCACAAGGGGTTCGAGACCCAGTACTTC
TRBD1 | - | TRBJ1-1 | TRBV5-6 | CASRIRQGNEAFF | TGTGCCAGCAGGATCCGACAGGGCAATGAAGCTTTCTTT
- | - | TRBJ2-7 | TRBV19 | CASSIAGYEQYF | TGTGCCAGTAGTATCGCCGGGTACGAGCAGTACTTC
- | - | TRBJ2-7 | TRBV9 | CASSDRQAYEQYF | TGTGCCAGCAGCGACCGGCAGGCCTACGAGCAGTACTTC
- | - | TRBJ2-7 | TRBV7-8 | CASSLDERGEQYF | TGTGCCAGCAGCTTAGACGAACGGGGCGAGCAGTACTTC
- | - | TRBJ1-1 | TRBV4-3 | CASSQGAGTDIMNTEAFF | TGCGCCAGCAGCCAAGGTGCAGGAACTGACATTATGAACACTGAAGCTTTCTTT
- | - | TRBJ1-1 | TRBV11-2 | CASRRVPNEAFF | TGTGCCAGCAGGAGGGTACCCAATGAAGCTTTCTTT
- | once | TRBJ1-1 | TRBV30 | CAWSWRGGEAFF | TGTGCCTGGAGTTGGAGGGGGGGTGAAGCTTTCTTT
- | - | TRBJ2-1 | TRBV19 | CASSMDSQNEQFF | TGTGCCAGTAGTATGGACAGCCAGAATGAGCAGTTCTTC
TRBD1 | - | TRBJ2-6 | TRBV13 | CASSQGTGVGGANVLTF | TGTGCCAGCAGCCAGGGGACAGGGGTAGGTGGGGCCAACGTCCTGACTTTC
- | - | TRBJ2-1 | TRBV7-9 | CASSSGGWDNEQFF | TGTGCCAGCAGCTCCGGGGGTTGGGACAATGAGCAGTTCTTC
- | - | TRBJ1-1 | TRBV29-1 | CSVVLTEAFF | TGCAGCGTTGTTCTGACTGAAGCTTTCTTT
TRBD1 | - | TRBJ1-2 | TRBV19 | CASSTWTGPTGGYTF | TGTGCCAGTAGTACATGGACAGGGCCCACAGGGGGCTACACCTTC
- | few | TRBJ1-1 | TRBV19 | CASSIVGGASTEAFF | TGTGCCAGTAGTATAGTTGGAGGGGCGAGCACTGAAGCTTTCTTT
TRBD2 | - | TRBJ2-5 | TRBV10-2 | CASSDPLTSGQETQYF | TGCGCCAGCAGTGATCCGTTGACTAGCGGCCAAGAGACCCAGTACTTC
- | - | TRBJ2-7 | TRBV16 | CASSQSVGREQYF | TGTGCCAGCAGCCAATCGGTAGGGAGAGAGCAGTACTTC
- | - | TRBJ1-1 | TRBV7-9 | CASSPQFMNTEAFF | TGTGCCAGCAGCCCTCAGTTCATGAACACTGAAGCTTTCTTT
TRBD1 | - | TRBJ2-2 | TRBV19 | CASDRGGYTGELFF | TGTGCCAGTGACAGGGGCGGTTACACCGGGGAGCTGTTTTTT
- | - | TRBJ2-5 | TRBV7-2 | CASSSFPRGPETQYF | TGTGCCAGCAGTTCTTTTCCCCGGGGTCCTGAGACCCAGTACTTC
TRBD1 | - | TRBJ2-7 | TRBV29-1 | CSGGTGYYEQYF | TGCAGCGGCGGGACAGGGTACTACGAGCAGTACTTC
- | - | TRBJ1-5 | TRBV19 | CASSTAQGSLGQPQHF | TGTGCCAGTAGTACTGCCCAGGGGAGTCTGGGTCAGCCCCAGCATTTT